Described below is a single TCR beta chain sequence and its context. The data stem from a study of blood T cell repertoires in COVID-19. Only in-frame clones appear in the TCRdb table, and some are missing; sequencing was by immunoSEQ multiplex PCR. The data show a few hundred thousand clones, about nine tenths seen once. V lost 5 bases and J lost 9; bases outside the gene matches: 4. The CDR3 loop spans 12 amino acids. Germline CDR1 reads SNHLY; CDR2 reads FYNNEI. During active infection, Seattle patients enrolled and were then monitored through disease. Sequencing was done on a sample of peripheral blood. The clonotype was recovered from a woman in her forties or fifties with COVID-19, enrolled during active disease. The rearrangement uses TRBV2 and TRBJ2-1, with 7 bases identical to TRBD1. The CDR3 here is CASSQQGPEQFF. The DNA for the CDR3 is TGTGCCAGCAGTCAACAGGGGCCTGAGCAGTTCTTC.